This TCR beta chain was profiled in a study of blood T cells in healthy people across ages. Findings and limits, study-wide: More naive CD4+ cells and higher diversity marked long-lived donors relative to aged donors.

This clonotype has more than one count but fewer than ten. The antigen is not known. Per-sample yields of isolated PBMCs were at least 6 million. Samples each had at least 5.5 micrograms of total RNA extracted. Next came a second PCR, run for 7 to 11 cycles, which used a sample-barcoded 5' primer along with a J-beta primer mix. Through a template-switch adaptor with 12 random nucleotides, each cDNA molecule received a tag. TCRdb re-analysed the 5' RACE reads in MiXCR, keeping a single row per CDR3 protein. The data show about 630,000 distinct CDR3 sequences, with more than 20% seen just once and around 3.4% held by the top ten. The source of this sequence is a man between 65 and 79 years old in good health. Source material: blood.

In DNA form, the CDR3 reads TGTGCCAGCAGCCGCAGTGGGACTAGCCGAGCCTACGAGCAGTACTTC. Protein product: CASSRSGTSRAYEQYF. The chain carries TRBV3-1 and TRBJ2-7, with 9 bases aligning to TRBD2. This CDR3 is built from 16 residues. The germline V gene encodes CDR1 LGHDT and CDR2 YNNKEL (reference sequence). With V trimmed by 4 bases and J by 2 bases, 9 bases remained unmatched.